The clone carrying this T cell receptor beta chain was recorded a few times. The antigen is not known. These data belong to a study of blood T cells in healthy people across ages. General study points: Possibly, changes in expanded clonotypes were confounded because donor CMV status was unknown.

Next came a second PCR, run for about 7 to 12 cycles, which used a sample-barcoded 5' primer along with a J-beta primer mix. Using its own MiXCR run on the 5' RACE reads, TCRdb lists one record per CDR3 protein. The sample lists some 800,000 distinct CDR3 sequences; around 25% were seen once. The same sample was also studied in work on T cells of mothers and their children.

The receptor comes from a boy younger than 18 in good health. The source material was blood.

CDR3 bases: TGTGCCACCAGTGAGCCAAGGCCGGGACACCGGACGCTCACGGATACGCAGTATTTT. This sequence encodes CATSEPRPGHRTLTDTQYF. The chain is built from TRBV24-1 and TRBJ2-3; D perhaps matches TRBD1 (6 bases). Trimming took off 4 bases at V and 6 bases at J, with 28 bases between the two ends. There are 19 residues in the CDR3. CDR1 KGHDR and CDR2 SFDVKD come from the germline V gene.